A selection of T cell receptor beta chains follows, all from one sample in a study of blood T cells in healthy people across ages. TCRdb ran MiXCR on the 5' RACE reads and lists one entry per CDR3 protein. The sample carries some 800,000 distinct CDR3 sequences, 25% recorded once. This sample was also put to use in a study of T cells of mothers and their children.

Sequencing used blood. The origin of the receptors is a boy between 5 and 17 years old in good health. Both conserved end residues are part of each CDR3.

J,V,CDR3
TRBJ1-4,TRBV20-1,CSARRRQATNEKLFF
TRBJ2-1,TRBV27,CASRVLGVAGGPGEQFF
NA,TRBV6-6,CASSYAGGLYNEQFF
TRBJ2-1,TRBV7-9,CASSPTGGYEQFF
TRBJ1-2,TRBV20-1,CSARGQGPYGYTF
NA,TRBV5-1,CASSLAGSYQETQYF
TRBJ2-7,TRBV20-1,CSARYQDGYFSYEQYF
TRBJ2-1,TRBV20-1,CSAKGLTSYNEQFF
NA,TRBV20-1,CSVGTSDRSEQFF
TRBJ1-1,TRBV4-1,CASSQYRGGTEAFF
TRBJ2-5,TRBV20-1,CSAGLPGTSGETQYF
TRBJ2-5,TRBV19,CASSPSSSETQYF
TRBJ1-4,TRBV6-5,CASSNHPVGRNNEKLFF
TRBJ2-3,TRBV7-7,CASSPDDRGTQYF
TRBJ2-7,TRBV13,CAGSNQRDLLTYEQYF
TRBJ2-2,TRBV12-3/TRBV12-4,CASSLGRIVKAGELFF
TRBJ2-3,TRBV20-1,CSLPPGGGTDTQYF
TRBJ2-7,TRBV19,CASSIGQGLSYEQYF
TRBJ1-4,TRBV7-3,CASPFGRGQEKLFF
TRBJ2-5,TRBV7-2,CASSRSSTGRETQYF
TRBJ1-2,TRBV25-1,CASSASDRESGGYGYTF
TRBJ1-2,TRBV6-2/TRBV6-3,CASGDRGPGGYTF
TRBJ2-7,TRBV2,CATTRTGVYNEQYF
TRBJ2-4,TRBV4-1,CASSQDQAGLAKNIQYF
TRBJ2-4,TRBV12-3/TRBV12-4,CASSLDTLAKNIQYF
TRBJ2-3,TRBV7-8,CASSVPTSGSSRKTDTQYF
TRBJ1-5,TRBV20-1,CSARDERGPVPQHF
TRBJ2-7,TRBV27,CASKLAGGPGQYF
TRBJ2-7,TRBV4-3,CASSQRAGGFYEQYF
TRBJ1-1,TRBV10-3,CAISAQQGEAFF
TRBJ1-1,TRBV29-1,CSVEEGTGGTEAFF
TRBJ2-7,TRBV7-3,CASSPTERSEQYF
TRBJ2-1,TRBV5-6,CASSLIGTSSFNEQFF
TRBJ2-1,TRBV9,CASSQSGTYSYNEQFF
TRBJ2-1,TRBV4-1,CASGQLRNEQFF
TRBJ2-5,TRBV7-9,CASSSGLAGGPQETQYF
TRBJ2-1,TRBV16,CASSLGQASSYNEQFF
TRBJ2-3,TRBV4-3,CASSRRLATDTQYF
TRBJ1-1,TRBV13,CASSSNDRVLNTEAFF
TRBJ2-3,TRBV29-1,CSVQDNTDTQYF
TRBJ2-7,TRBV7-2,CASNRPIGTSGASYEQYF
TRBJ1-1,TRBV5-1,CASSTGSNTEAFF